This T cell receptor (beta chain) comes out of a study of T cells in Graves' hyperthyroidism and ophthalmopathy. Notes on the study in general: Ophthalmopathy, which appeared later, was predicted by the model a median 6.5 months before onset.

It was RNA transcripts that yielded the amplified TCR beta CDR3 regions. First-round RT-PCR targeting the TCR CDR3 was performed with the HTBI primer set. TCRdb analysed the multiplex PCR reads with MiXCR anew, one entry per CDR3 protein. Among 650,000 to 850,000 distinct CDR3 sequences listed, 15% to 20% were seen once. This clonotype was found a few times. Its antigen is as yet unknown. The study left out patients who had uncontrolled infection, other autoimmune disease, pregnancy or lactation. Ahead of any ophthalmopathy symptoms, the blood sample was obtained at the first diagnosis of hyperthyroidism. PBMCs were collected from an approximately 9.5 ml volume of fresh peripheral blood. The CDR3 contains 16 residues. Germline V CDR1 and CDR2: LNHDA, SQIVND (reference sequence). V lost 5 bases and J 11 bases, leaving 25 bases between the germline ends.

The gene calls are TRBV19 and TRBJ1-5, with D possibly TRBD1 on 5 matching bases. This sequence originates from a woman aged 45 to 65 with Graves' hyperthyroidism that later progressed to Graves' ophthalmopathy. Material: blood. The chain's CDR3 is CASSVGHGRGFGTQHF. Here the CDR3 DNA reads TGTGCCAGTAGTGTAGGACACGGACGCGGGTTTGGGACCCAGCATTTT.